One sample yielded the 10 T cell receptor beta chains listed below, sequenced in a study of blood T cell repertoires in COVID-19. The protocol was immunoSEQ multiplex PCR, while the TCRdb copy is restricted to in-frame clones and leaves out a portion. Among about 83,000 clones listed, roughly 86% were seen once. Input material: peripheral blood. The receptors stem from a middle-aged man with active COVID-19.

The V call is TRBV9, the J call TRBJ2-7; 9 bases fit TRBD2. V trimming: 0 bases; J trimming: 3 bases; junction bases outside the gene matches: 4. CDR1 is SGDLS, CDR2 YYNGEE, per germline. The CDR3 consists of 15 residues. CDR3 sequence: CASSVDASGDYEQYF. The CDR3, as DNA: TGTGCCAGCAGCGTAGATGCTAGCGGGGACTACGAGCAGTACTTC.

The rearrangement uses TRBV5-1 and TRBJ2-3; 8 nucleotides align to TRBD1. CDR1 and CDR2 (germline): SGHRS, YFSETQ. This CDR3 is 15 amino acids long. Trimming removed 5 bases from V and 0 bases from J; junction bases left unmatched: 5. CDR3 amino acids: CASRPQGASTDTQYF. In DNA, the CDR3 is TGCGCCAGCAGGCCGCAGGGGGCTAGCACAGATACGCAGTATTTT.

This clone occurred once. The chain couples TRBV29-1 to TRBJ2-3, with D hard to call. Trimming left V 2 bases short and J 4 bases short, with 4 bases between. The CDR3 is made up of 11 amino acids. Germline assignment: CDR1 SQVTM and CDR2 ANQGSEA. This CDR3 reads CSVETADTQYF. The CDR3 DNA reads TGCAGCGTTGAAACAGCAGATACGCAGTATTTT.

The V gene is TRBV19, the J gene TRBJ2-1; 11 bases map to TRBD2. Germline-derived CDR1 and CDR2 are LNHDA and SQIVND (reference sequence). The CDR3 is made up of 16 amino acids. V shed 5 bases, J shed 8 bases, and the junction held 11 bases outside the gene matches. The CDR3 region is CASSSTSGSAEHEQFF. The DNA for the CDR3 is TGTGCCAGTAGTTCAACTAGCGGGAGTGCAGAGCATGAGCAGTTCTTC.

The V gene is TRBV27, the J gene TRBJ1-1, with a weak D call TRBD1 (5 bases). From germline, CDR1 is MNHEY and CDR2 SMNVEV (reference sequence). The ends were cut back, 5 bases at V and 5 bases at J, with 15 bases in the middle. The CDR3 spans 14 residues. The CDR3 nucleotides are TGTGCCAGCAGTCCTCGCCACGGGGGTACTGAAGCTTTCTTT. This encodes CASSPRHGGTEAFF.

The rearrangement joins TRBV6-2 or TRBV6-3 to TRBJ2-1; 14 nucleotides align to TRBD2. The V gene end was trimmed by 6 bases and the J gene end by 7 bases; junction bases not matched to a gene: 17. From germline, CDR1 is MNHEY and CDR2 SVGEGT. The CDR3 is 19 amino acids. CDR3 coding DNA: TGTGCCAGCAGCCTCCGCGGGGCGGGAGGACTAGCGGGGGGTAATGAGCAGTTCTTC. The encoded protein is CASSLRGAGGLAGGNEQFF.

The chain uses TRBV27 and TRBJ2-3; maybe TRBD1 (5 bases). The CDR3 is 16 amino acids. Trimming took 2 bases from V and 3 from J, leaving 15 bases between them. In germline, CDR1 is MNHEY, CDR2 SMNVEV (reference sequence). In DNA, the CDR3 is TGTGCCAGCAGTTTAAAGAGAGGACACCGAACAGATACGCAGTATTTT. It encodes CASSLKRGHRTDTQYF.

This clone was seen once. J is TRBJ2-7 and V is TRBV29-1; TRBD1 aligns across 9 bases. This CDR3 comprises 13 residues. V lost 5 bases to trimming and J lost 6 bases; unmatched junction nucleotides: 8. CDR1 and CDR2 (germline): SQVTM, ANQGSEA. The CDR3 nucleotides read TGCAGCGTTAAACAGGGGGCCGGGGTCGAGCAGTACTTC. Protein: CSVKQGAGVEQYF.

This clone was recorded only once. The chain couples TRBV5-1 to TRBJ1-1, with a possible D match to TRBD1 (6 bases). The V end was cut by 3 bases, the J end by 4 bases, with 10 bases between. The CDR3 spans 13 residues. CDR1 and CDR2 (germline): SGHRS, YFSETQ. Written as DNA, the CDR3 is TGCGCCAGCAGCTCACAGGGTAGCACTGAAGCTTTCTTT. Translated: CASSSQGSTEAFF.

The rearrangement uses TRBV6-1 and TRBJ2-7; D remains ambiguous. Looked up from germline, CDR1 is MNHNS and CDR2 is SASEGT. Trimming left V 0 bases short and J 1 base short, with 10 bases between. This CDR3 has 15 residues. The CDR3 region is CASSEAVSVSYEQYF. The CDR3 DNA sequence: TGTGCCAGCAGTGAAGCAGTCAGCGTATCCTACGAGCAGTACTTC.